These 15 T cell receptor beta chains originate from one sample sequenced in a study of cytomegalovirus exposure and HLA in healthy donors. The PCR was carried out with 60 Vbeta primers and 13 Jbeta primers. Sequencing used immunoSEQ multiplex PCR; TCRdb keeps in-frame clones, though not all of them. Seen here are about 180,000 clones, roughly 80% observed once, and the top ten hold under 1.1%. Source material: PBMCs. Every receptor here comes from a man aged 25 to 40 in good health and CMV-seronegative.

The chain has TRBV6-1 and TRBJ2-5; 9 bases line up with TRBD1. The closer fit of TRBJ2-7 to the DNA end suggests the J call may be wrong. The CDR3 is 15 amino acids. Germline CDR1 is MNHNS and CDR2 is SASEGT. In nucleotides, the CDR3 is TGTGCCAGCAGGTCTGGGACAGGGAAACCCTACGAGCAGTACTTC. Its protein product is CASRSGTGKPYEQYF.

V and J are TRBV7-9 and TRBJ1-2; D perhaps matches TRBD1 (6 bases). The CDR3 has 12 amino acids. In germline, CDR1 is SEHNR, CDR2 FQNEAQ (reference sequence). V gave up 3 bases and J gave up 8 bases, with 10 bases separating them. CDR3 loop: CASSFNREGYTF. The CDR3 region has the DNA TGTGCCAGCAGCTTTAACAGGGAAGGCTACACCTTC.

The CDR3 nucleotides are TGTGCCAGCAGCTTACCGGGACAGGGACGGTATGGCTACACCTTC. This translates into CASSLPGQGRYGYTF. This chain joins TRBV11-2 and TRBJ1-2, with 9 bases aligning to TRBD1. V lost 2 bases, J lost 5 bases, and 6 bases stayed unmatched. This CDR3 comprises 15 residues. CDR1 is SGHAT and CDR2 is FQNNGV in the germline V gene.

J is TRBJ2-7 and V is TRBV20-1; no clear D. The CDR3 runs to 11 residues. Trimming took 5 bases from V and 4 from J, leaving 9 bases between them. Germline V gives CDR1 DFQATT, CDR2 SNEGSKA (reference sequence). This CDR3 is CSAENEYEQYF. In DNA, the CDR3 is TGCAGTGCTGAAAACGAGTACGAGCAGTACTTC.

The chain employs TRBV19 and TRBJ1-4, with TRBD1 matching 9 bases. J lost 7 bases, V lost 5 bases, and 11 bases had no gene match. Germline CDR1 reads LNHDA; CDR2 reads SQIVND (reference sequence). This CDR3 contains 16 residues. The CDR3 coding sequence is TGTGCCAGTAGTGATTCAACCGGGACAGGGCGTGAAAAACTGTTTTTT. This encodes CASSDSTGTGREKLFF.

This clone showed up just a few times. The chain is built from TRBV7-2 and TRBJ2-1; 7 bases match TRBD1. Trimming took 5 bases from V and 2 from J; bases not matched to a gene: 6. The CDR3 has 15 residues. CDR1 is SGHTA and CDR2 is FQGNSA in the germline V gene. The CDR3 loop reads CASSPVGQTYNEQFF. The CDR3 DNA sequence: TGTGCCAGCAGCCCTGTGGGACAGACCTACAATGAGCAGTTCTTC.

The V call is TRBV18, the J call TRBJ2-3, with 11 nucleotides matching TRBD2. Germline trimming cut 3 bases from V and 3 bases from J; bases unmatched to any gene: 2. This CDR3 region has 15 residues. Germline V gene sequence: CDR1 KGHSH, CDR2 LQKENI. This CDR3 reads CASSPTSGITDTQYF. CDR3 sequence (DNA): TGTGCCAGCTCACCGACTAGCGGGATTACAGATACGCAGTATTTT.

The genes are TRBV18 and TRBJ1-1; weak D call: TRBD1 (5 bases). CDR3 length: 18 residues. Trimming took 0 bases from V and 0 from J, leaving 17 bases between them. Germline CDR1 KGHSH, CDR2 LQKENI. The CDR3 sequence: CASSPPSQGHIMNTEAFF. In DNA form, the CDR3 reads TGTGCCAGCTCACCACCGAGCCAAGGACACATAATGAACACTGAAGCTTTCTTT.

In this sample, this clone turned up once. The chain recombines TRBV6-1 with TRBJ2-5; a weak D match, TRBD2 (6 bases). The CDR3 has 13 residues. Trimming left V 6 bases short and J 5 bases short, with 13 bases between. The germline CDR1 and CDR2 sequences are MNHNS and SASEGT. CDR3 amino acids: CASSGGPSETQYF. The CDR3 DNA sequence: TGTGCCAGCAGCGGGGGTCCCTCGGAGACCCAGTACTTC.

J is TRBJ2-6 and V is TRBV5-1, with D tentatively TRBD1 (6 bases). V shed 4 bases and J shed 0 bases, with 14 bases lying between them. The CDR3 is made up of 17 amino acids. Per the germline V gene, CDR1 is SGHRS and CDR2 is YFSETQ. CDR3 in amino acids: CASSTTRDTSGANVLTF. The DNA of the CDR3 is TGCGCCAGCAGCACAACCCGGGACACCTCTGGGGCCAACGTCCTGACTTTC.

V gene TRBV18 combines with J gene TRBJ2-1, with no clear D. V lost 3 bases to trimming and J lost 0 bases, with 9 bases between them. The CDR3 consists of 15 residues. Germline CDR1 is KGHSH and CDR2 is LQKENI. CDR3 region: CASSPRDYSYNEQFF. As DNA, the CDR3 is TGTGCCAGCTCACCCCGAGATTACTCCTACAATGAGCAGTTCTTC.

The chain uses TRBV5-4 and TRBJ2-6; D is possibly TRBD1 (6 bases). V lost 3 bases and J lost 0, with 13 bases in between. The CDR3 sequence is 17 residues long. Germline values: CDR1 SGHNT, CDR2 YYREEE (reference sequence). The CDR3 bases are TGTGCCAGCAGCTCAGGGGCAGCCCCCTCTGGGGCCAACGTCCTGACTTTC. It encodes CASSSGAAPSGANVLTF.

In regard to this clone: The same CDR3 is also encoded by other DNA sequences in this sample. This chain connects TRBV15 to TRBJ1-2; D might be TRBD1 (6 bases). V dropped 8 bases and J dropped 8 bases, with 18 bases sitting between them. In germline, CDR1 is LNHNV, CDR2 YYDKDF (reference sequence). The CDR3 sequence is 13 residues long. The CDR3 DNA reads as TGTGCCACCTCACCCAGGGGACGCGTAGGCTACACCTTC. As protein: CATSPRGRVGYTF.

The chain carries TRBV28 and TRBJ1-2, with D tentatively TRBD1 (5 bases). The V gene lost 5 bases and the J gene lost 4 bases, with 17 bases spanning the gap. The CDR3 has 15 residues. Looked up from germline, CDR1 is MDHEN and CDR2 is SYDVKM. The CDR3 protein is CASSPGTTEPYGYTF. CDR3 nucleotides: TGTGCCAGCAGTCCAGGAACGACAGAACCCTATGGCTACACCTTC.

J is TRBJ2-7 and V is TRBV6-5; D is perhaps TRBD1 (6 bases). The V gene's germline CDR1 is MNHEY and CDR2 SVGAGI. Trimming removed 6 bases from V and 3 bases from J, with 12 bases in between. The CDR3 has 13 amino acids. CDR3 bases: TGTGCCAGCAGAAAGACAGGATACTACGAGCAGTACTTC. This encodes CASRKTGYYEQYF.